Listed below are T cell receptor beta chains from one sample, sequenced in a study of CD8 T cells in Susac syndrome. Via MiXCR, TCRdb re-called the immunoSEQ multiplex PCR reads, giving one row per CDR3 protein. The repertoire holds 180,000 or so distinct CDR3 sequences, with 85% to 95% as singletons. Sequencing input: CD4+ T cells from PBMCs. The receptors originated from a human donor in good health. Both conserved end residues are part of each CDR3. Fields, in order: clone size, CDR3 length, J gene, D gene, V gene, CDR3 protein. D genes are given only for firm matches. Clone size is given for some rows only: seen once, a few or many times, or a class if the clone is expanded.

clone size: .; CDR3 length: 13; J gene: TRBJ1-1; D gene: .; V gene: TRBV29-1; CDR3 protein: CSAKRGGGTEAFF
clone size: .; CDR3 length: 13; J gene: TRBJ2-5; D gene: .; V gene: TRBV12-5; CDR3 protein: CASGQGYQETQYF
clone size: .; CDR3 length: 13; J gene: TRBJ2-3; D gene: TRBD2; V gene: TRBV28; CDR3 protein: CASKTSGTDTQYF
clone size: .; CDR3 length: 15; J gene: TRBJ1-4; D gene: TRBD1; V gene: TRBV7-2; CDR3 protein: CASSFDRDGDEKLFF
clone size: .; CDR3 length: 13; J gene: TRBJ2-7; D gene: .; V gene: TRBV29-1; CDR3 protein: CSVAGARGYEQYF
clone size: .; CDR3 length: 14; J gene: TRBJ1-3; D gene: .; V gene: TRBV29-1; CDR3 protein: CSVGHHSGGNTIYF
clone size: .; CDR3 length: 14; J gene: TRBJ2-7; D gene: TRBD1; V gene: TRBV18; CDR3 protein: CASSGLQGPLEQYF
clone size: .; CDR3 length: 17; J gene: TRBJ2-7; D gene: .; V gene: TRBV3-1; CDR3 protein: CASSQGLRGRISYEQYF
clone size: .; CDR3 length: 13; J gene: TRBJ2-5; D gene: .; V gene: TRBV29-1; CDR3 protein: CSATGDFQETQYF
clone size: .; CDR3 length: 16; J gene: TRBJ2-6; D gene: TRBD1; V gene: TRBV5-6; CDR3 protein: CASSRTGAEGANVLTF
clone size: once; CDR3 length: 12; J gene: TRBJ2-3; D gene: .; V gene: TRBV6-6; CDR3 protein: CASRVRADTQYF
clone size: once; CDR3 length: 13; J gene: TRBJ1-4; D gene: .; V gene: TRBV20-1; CDR3 protein: CSAEGRGNEKLFF
clone size: .; CDR3 length: 14; J gene: TRBJ2-5; D gene: .; V gene: TRBV19; CDR3 protein: CASRKEGVRETQYF
clone size: .; CDR3 length: 13; J gene: TRBJ2-7; D gene: .; V gene: TRBV29-1; CDR3 protein: CSVVGSGRYEQYF
clone size: .; CDR3 length: 15; J gene: TRBJ2-1; D gene: TRBD2; V gene: TRBV7-3; CDR3 protein: CASSLRREFPNEQFF
clone size: .; CDR3 length: 14; J gene: TRBJ2-7; D gene: .; V gene: TRBV12-3/TRBV12-4; CDR3 protein: CASSASASYYEQYF
clone size: .; CDR3 length: 14; J gene: TRBJ2-7; D gene: TRBD1; V gene: TRBV12-3/TRBV12-4; CDR3 protein: CASSRPGQGHEQYF
clone size: .; CDR3 length: 11; J gene: TRBJ2-1; D gene: TRBD1; V gene: TRBV3-1; CDR3 protein: CASSREDRVSF
clone size: .; CDR3 length: 15; J gene: TRBJ2-1; D gene: TRBD1; V gene: TRBV5-1; CDR3 protein: CASSWGQGKNNEQFF
clone size: .; CDR3 length: 14; J gene: TRBJ2-1; D gene: TRBD2; V gene: TRBV7-9; CDR3 protein: CASSQTSGDNEQFF
clone size: .; CDR3 length: 11; J gene: TRBJ2-7; D gene: .; V gene: TRBV28; CDR3 protein: CASSPGSEQYF
clone size: .; CDR3 length: 15; J gene: TRBJ2-2; D gene: TRBD1; V gene: TRBV24-1; CDR3 protein: CATSEGDRTTGELFF
clone size: once; CDR3 length: 14; J gene: TRBJ2-1; D gene: .; V gene: TRBV7-9; CDR3 protein: CASKIATDYNEQFF
clone size: .; CDR3 length: 14; J gene: TRBJ2-3; D gene: TRBD2; V gene: TRBV29-1; CDR3 protein: CSVPGLVAVDTQYF
clone size: .; CDR3 length: 16; J gene: TRBJ2-7; D gene: TRBD1; V gene: TRBV30; CDR3 protein: CAWSPTGTGRSYEQYF
clone size: .; CDR3 length: 12; J gene: TRBJ2-7; D gene: TRBD2; V gene: TRBV29-1; CDR3 protein: CSVDAGAREQYF
clone size: .; CDR3 length: 16; J gene: TRBJ2-3; D gene: TRBD2; V gene: TRBV29-1; CDR3 protein: CSVEVLLAGASDTQYF
clone size: .; CDR3 length: 17; J gene: TRBJ2-1; D gene: TRBD2; V gene: TRBV18; CDR3 protein: CASSPNRSGRVYNEQFF
clone size: .; CDR3 length: 12; J gene: TRBJ1-5; D gene: .; V gene: TRBV3-1; CDR3 protein: CASSQGDQPQHF
clone size: .; CDR3 length: 16; J gene: TRBJ2-1; D gene: .; V gene: TRBV15; CDR3 protein: CATSRGSSATYNEQFF
clone size: .; CDR3 length: 13; J gene: TRBJ1-2; D gene: .; V gene: TRBV28; CDR3 protein: CASSRDRSDGYTF
clone size: .; CDR3 length: 13; J gene: TRBJ1-1; D gene: .; V gene: TRBV9; CDR3 protein: CASSLRPETEAFF
clone size: .; CDR3 length: 18; J gene: TRBJ2-1; D gene: .; V gene: TRBV7-8; CDR3 protein: CASSSITPRLAQYNEQFF
clone size: .; CDR3 length: 13; J gene: TRBJ2-1; D gene: .; V gene: TRBV3-1; CDR3 protein: CASQGYSYNEQFF
clone size: .; CDR3 length: 15; J gene: TRBJ2-3; D gene: TRBD1; V gene: TRBV4-3; CDR3 protein: CASSLRDRVADTQYF
clone size: .; CDR3 length: 12; J gene: TRBJ2-5; D gene: .; V gene: TRBV20-1; CDR3 protein: CSARVQQETQYF
clone size: .; CDR3 length: 13; J gene: TRBJ1-5; D gene: .; V gene: TRBV20-1; CDR3 protein: CSAVGQNNQPQHF
clone size: .; CDR3 length: 12; J gene: TRBJ2-7; D gene: .; V gene: TRBV20-1; CDR3 protein: CSATGDGDEQYF
clone size: once; CDR3 length: 18; J gene: TRBJ2-5; D gene: TRBD2; V gene: TRBV4-3; CDR3 protein: CASSQFFGLAGEEETQYF
clone size: once; CDR3 length: 13; J gene: TRBJ1-2; D gene: TRBD1; V gene: TRBV20-1; CDR3 protein: CSAIDQGVYGYTF
clone size: once; CDR3 length: 17; J gene: TRBJ1-5; D gene: TRBD1; V gene: TRBV27; CDR3 protein: CASSRQGALDSNQPQHF
clone size: once; CDR3 length: 15; J gene: TRBJ2-2; D gene: TRBD2; V gene: TRBV20-1; CDR3 protein: CSARALGRKAGELFF
clone size: .; CDR3 length: 14; J gene: TRBJ2-1; D gene: TRBD2; V gene: TRBV20-1; CDR3 protein: CSALPGLAVNEQFF
clone size: .; CDR3 length: 15; J gene: TRBJ2-3; D gene: TRBD1; V gene: TRBV27; CDR3 protein: CASSPRGLYTDTQYF
clone size: once; CDR3 length: 16; J gene: TRBJ2-4; D gene: TRBD2; V gene: TRBV4-3; CDR3 protein: CASSQDWLAGVQDQYF
clone size: .; CDR3 length: 14; J gene: TRBJ2-7; D gene: TRBD1; V gene: TRBV12-3/TRBV12-4; CDR3 protein: CASSFGTGPYEQYF
clone size: .; CDR3 length: 15; J gene: TRBJ2-7; D gene: TRBD2; V gene: TRBV3-1; CDR3 protein: CASSLGTSGSNEQYF
clone size: .; CDR3 length: 14; J gene: TRBJ2-7; D gene: TRBD2; V gene: TRBV7-2; CDR3 protein: CASKPGGSSYEQYF
clone size: .; CDR3 length: 11; J gene: TRBJ1-1; D gene: .; V gene: TRBV29-1; CDR3 protein: CSVVLGPGAFF
clone size: .; CDR3 length: 12; J gene: TRBJ2-1; D gene: TRBD2; V gene: TRBV5-1; CDR3 protein: CASSPTSGPQFF
clone size: .; CDR3 length: 14; J gene: TRBJ2-7; D gene: .; V gene: TRBV7-6; CDR3 protein: CASSLGILVGEQYF
clone size: .; CDR3 length: 14; J gene: TRBJ2-1; D gene: TRBD2; V gene: TRBV29-1; CDR3 protein: CSVGTSGSLTEQFF
clone size: .; CDR3 length: 18; J gene: TRBJ2-5; D gene: .; V gene: TRBV6-2/TRBV6-3; CDR3 protein: CASSYSFATGPNQETQYF
clone size: .; CDR3 length: 12; J gene: TRBJ1-2; D gene: .; V gene: TRBV29-1; CDR3 protein: CSSGTTNYGYTF
clone size: .; CDR3 length: 13; J gene: TRBJ2-7; D gene: TRBD1; V gene: TRBV6-2/TRBV6-3; CDR3 protein: CASRATGTYEQYF